This entry concerns a single T cell receptor (beta chain). Antigen specificity is unknown. These data come from a study of cytomegalovirus exposure and HLA in healthy donors. Study as a whole: The 550 to 800 first-cohort repertoires and the approximately 110 validation repertoires shared the same platform, a later analysis reported. Study-level points and caveats: Cytomegalovirus status, reportedly, was diagnosed with high specificity and sensitivity by the classifier.

V was cut by 3 bases and J by 2 bases, with 12 bases left in between. Germline CDR1 SGDLS, CDR2 YYNGEE. This CDR3 region has 15 residues. Sequencing was performed with immunoSEQ multiplex PCR; in TCRdb, only in-frame clones are kept and a portion is missing. The sample holds some 70,000 clones, around 95% seen once. The clonotype comes from a man aged 18-30 years in good health and CMV-seronegative. V is TRBV9 and J is TRBJ1-5, with D hard to call. The sequenced material came from PBMCs. The CDR3 protein is CASSGSGRGNQPQHF. The CDR3 region has the DNA TGTGCCAGCAGCGGATCGGGGAGGGGCAATCAGCCCCAGCATTTT.